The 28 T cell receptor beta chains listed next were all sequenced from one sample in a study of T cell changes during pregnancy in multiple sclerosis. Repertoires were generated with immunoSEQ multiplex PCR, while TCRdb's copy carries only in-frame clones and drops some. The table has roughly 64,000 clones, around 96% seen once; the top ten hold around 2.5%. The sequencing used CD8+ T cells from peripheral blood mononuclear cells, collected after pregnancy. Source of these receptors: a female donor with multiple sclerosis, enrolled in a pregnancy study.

CDR3 in DNA: TGTGCCAGCAGTTCGGGATACCCTAGCGGGACAACCTACGAGCAGTACTTC. It specifies CASSSGYPSGTTYEQYF. The rearrangement uses TRBV27 and TRBJ2-7; 9 nucleotides match TRBD2. CDR3 size: 17 residues. Trimming cost V 4 bases and J 2 bases; bases outside gene matches: 12. CDR1 MNHEY and CDR2 SMNVEV come from the germline V gene (reference sequence).

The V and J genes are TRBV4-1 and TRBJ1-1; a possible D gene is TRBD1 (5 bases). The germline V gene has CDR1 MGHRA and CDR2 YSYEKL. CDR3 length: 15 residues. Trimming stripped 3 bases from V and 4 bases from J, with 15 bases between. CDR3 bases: TGCGCCAGCAGCCAGAGTTTCGGGGGTTCCACTGAAGCTTTCTTT. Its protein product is CASSQSFGGSTEAFF.

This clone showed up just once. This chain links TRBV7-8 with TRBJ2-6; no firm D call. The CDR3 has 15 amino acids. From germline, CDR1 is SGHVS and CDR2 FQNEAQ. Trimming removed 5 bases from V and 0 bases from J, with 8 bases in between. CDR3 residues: CASSAYFSGANVLTF. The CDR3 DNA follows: TGTGCCAGCAGCGCGTACTTCTCTGGGGCCAACGTCCTGACTTTC. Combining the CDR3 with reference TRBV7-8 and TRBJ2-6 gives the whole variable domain GAGVSQSPRYKVAKRGQDVALRCDPISGHVSLFWYQQALGQGPEFLTYFQNEAQLDKSGLPSDRFFAERPEGSVSTLKIQRTQQEDSAVYLCASSAYFSGANVLTFGAGSRLTVL.

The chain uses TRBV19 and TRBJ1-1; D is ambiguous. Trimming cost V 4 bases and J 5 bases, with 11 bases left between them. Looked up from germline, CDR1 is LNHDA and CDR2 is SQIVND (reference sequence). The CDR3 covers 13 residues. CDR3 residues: CASSTYGGTEAFF. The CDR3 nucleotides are TGTGCCAGTAGTACCTATGGCGGGACTGAAGCTTTCTTT. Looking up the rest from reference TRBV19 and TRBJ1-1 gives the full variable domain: DGGITQSPKYLFRKEGQNVTLSCEQNLNHDAMYWYRQDPGQGLRLIYYSQIVNDFQKGDIAEGYSVSREKKESFPLTVTSAQKNPTAFYLCASSTYGGTEAFFGQGTRLTVV.

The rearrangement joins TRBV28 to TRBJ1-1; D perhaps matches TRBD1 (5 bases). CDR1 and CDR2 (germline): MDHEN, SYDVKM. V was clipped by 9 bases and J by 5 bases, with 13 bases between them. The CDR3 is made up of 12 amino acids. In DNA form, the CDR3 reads TGTGCCAGTAATCGGGGGATGACTGAAGCTTTCTTT. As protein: CASNRGMTEAFF. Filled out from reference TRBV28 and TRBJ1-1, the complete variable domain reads DVKVTQSSRYLVKRTGEKVFLECVQDMDHENMFWYRQDPGLGLRLIYFSYDVKMKEKGDIPEGYSVSREKKERFSLILESASTNQTSMYLCASNRGMTEAFFGQGTRLTVV.

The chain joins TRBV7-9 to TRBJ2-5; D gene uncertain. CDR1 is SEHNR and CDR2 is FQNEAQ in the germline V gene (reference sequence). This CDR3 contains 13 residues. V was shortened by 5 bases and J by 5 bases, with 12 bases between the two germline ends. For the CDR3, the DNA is TGTGCCAGCAGCCGACATCTCCGGGAGACCCAGTACTTC. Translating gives CASSRHLRETQYF.

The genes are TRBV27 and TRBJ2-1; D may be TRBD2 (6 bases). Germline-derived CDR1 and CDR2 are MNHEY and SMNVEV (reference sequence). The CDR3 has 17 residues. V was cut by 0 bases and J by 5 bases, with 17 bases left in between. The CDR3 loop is CASSLSSLARLNNEQFF. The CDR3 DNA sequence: TGTGCCAGCAGTTTATCATCCCTAGCGAGACTTAACAATGAGCAGTTCTTC.

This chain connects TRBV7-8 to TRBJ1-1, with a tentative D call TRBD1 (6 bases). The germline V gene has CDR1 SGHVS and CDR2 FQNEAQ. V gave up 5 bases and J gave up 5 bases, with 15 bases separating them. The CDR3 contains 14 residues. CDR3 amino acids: CASSPRATGTEAFF. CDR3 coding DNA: TGTGCCAGCAGCCCAAGGGCCACAGGGACTGAAGCTTTCTTT. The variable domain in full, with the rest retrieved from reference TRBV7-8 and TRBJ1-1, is GAGVSQSPRYKVAKRGQDVALRCDPISGHVSLFWYQQALGQGPEFLTYFQNEAQLDKSGLPSDRFFAERPEGSVSTLKIQRTQQEDSAVYLCASSPRATGTEAFFGQGTRLTVV.

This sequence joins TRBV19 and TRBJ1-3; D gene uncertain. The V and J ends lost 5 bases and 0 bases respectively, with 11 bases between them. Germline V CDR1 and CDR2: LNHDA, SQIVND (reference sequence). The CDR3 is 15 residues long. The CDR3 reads CASSPAARSGNTIYF. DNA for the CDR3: TGTGCCAGTAGTCCCGCGGCCCGCTCTGGAAACACCATATATTTT. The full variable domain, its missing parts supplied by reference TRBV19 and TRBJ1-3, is DGGITQSPKYLFRKEGQNVTLSCEQNLNHDAMYWYRQDPGQGLRLIYYSQIVNDFQKGDIAEGYSVSREKKESFPLTVTSAQKNPTAFYLCASSPAARSGNTIYFGEGSWLTVV.

CDR3 sequence (DNA): TGTGCCTGGAGTGTGCGAGGTCCTGGGGCGGGAGCTCGTGTCACAGATACGCAGTATTTT. It translates to CAWSVRGPGAGARVTDTQYF. The chain links TRBV30 to TRBJ2-3, with 7 bases fitting TRBD2. Per germline, CDR1 GTSNPN and CDR2 SVGIG (reference sequence). The ends lost 0 bases at V and 2 bases at J; junction bases unmatched: 20. The CDR3 is 20 amino acids.

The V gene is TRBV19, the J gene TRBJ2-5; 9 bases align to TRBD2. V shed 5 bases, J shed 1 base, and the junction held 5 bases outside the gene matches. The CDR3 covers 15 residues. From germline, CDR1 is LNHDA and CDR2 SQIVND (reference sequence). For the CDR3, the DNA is TGTGCCAGTAGTTCCGGCGGGAGGGCCCAAGAGACCCAGTACTTC. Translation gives CASSSGGRAQETQYF. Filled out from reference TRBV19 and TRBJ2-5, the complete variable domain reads DGGITQSPKYLFRKEGQNVTLSCEQNLNHDAMYWYRQDPGQGLRLIYYSQIVNDFQKGDIAEGYSVSREKKESFPLTVTSAQKNPTAFYLCASSSGGRAQETQYFGPGTRLLVL.

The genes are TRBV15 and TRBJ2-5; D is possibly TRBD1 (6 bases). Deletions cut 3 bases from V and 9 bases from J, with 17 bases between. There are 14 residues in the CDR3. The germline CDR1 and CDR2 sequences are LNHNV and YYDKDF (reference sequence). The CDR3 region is CATSRTGPVGAQYF. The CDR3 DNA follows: TGTGCCACCAGCAGGACAGGCCCTGTTGGGGCCCAGTACTTC.

The CDR3 DNA sequence: TGTGCCAGCACCGGGAGGGCCCAACCCGGGGAGCTGTTTTTT. Its translation: CASTGRAQPGELFF. The V and J genes are TRBV5-8 and TRBJ2-2, with 8 bases fitting TRBD2. The V gene end was trimmed by 6 bases and the J gene end by 6 bases; junction bases not matched to a gene: 7. Germline-derived CDR1 and CDR2 are SGHTS and YDEGEE. The CDR3 length is 14 residues. The full variable domain, with the rest looked up from reference TRBV5-8 and TRBJ2-2, is EAGVTQSPTHLIKTRGQQATLRCSPISGHTSVYWYQQALGLGLQFLLWYDEGEERNRGNFPPRFSGRQFPNYSSELNVNALELEDSALYLCASTGRAQPGELFFGEGSRLTVL.

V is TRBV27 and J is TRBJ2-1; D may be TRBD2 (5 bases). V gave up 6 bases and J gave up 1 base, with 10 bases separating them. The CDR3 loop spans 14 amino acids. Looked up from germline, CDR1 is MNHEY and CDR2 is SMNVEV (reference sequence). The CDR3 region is CASSLGVSYNEQFF. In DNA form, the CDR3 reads TGTGCCAGCAGCCTCGGGGTATCCTACAATGAGCAGTTCTTC.

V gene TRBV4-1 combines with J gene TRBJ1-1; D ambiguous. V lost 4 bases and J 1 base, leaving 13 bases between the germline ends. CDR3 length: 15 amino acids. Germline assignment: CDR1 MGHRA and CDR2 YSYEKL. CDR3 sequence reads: CASSPDPAANTEAFF. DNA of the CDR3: TGCGCCAGCAGCCCCGATCCTGCGGCGAACACTGAAGCTTTCTTT.

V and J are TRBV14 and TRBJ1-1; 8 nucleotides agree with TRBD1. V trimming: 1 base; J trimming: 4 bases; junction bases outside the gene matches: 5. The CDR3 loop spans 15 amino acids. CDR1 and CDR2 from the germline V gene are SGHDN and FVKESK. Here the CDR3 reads CASSQVQGEGTEAFF. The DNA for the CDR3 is TGTGCCAGCAGCCAAGTACAGGGGGAGGGCACTGAAGCTTTCTTT.

The CDR3 is CASSIDTTSGAYNEQFF. DNA for the CDR3: TGTGCCAGTAGTATAGATACGACTAGCGGGGCCTACAATGAGCAGTTCTTC. The chain couples TRBV19 to TRBJ2-1; TRBD2 aligns across 11 bases. CDR1 and CDR2 from the germline V gene are LNHDA and SQIVND (reference sequence). This CDR3 has 17 amino acids. Trimming cost V 0 bases and J 2 bases; bases outside gene matches: 3.

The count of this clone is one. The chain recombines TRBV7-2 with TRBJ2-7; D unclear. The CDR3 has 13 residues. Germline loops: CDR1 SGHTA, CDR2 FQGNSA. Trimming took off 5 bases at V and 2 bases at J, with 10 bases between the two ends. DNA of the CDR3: TGTGCCAGCAGCATACAATACGCCTACGAGCAGTACTTC. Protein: CASSIQYAYEQYF.

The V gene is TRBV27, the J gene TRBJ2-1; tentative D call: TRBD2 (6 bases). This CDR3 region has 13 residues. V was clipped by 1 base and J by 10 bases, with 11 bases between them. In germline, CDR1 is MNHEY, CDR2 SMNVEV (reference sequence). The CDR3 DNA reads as TGTGCCAGCAGTTTATACATCGCGGGGGAGCAGTTCTTC. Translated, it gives CASSLYIAGEQFF.

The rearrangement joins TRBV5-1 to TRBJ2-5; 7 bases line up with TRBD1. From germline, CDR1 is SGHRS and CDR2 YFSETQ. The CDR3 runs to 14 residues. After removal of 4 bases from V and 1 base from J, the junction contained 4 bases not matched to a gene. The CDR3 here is CASSPGQAQETQYF. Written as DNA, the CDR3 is TGCGCCAGCAGCCCCGGACAGGCCCAAGAGACCCAGTACTTC.

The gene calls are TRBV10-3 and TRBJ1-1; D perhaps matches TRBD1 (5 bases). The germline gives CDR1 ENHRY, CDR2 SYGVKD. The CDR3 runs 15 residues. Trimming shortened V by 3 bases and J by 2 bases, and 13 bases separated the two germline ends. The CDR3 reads CAISEGEGKNTEAFF. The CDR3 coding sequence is TGTGCCATCAGTGAAGGGGAGGGGAAAAACACTGAAGCTTTCTTT.

CDR3 amino acids: CASSLGVPGELFF. The CDR3 DNA follows: TGTGCCAGCAGCCTGGGAGTACCCGGGGAGCTGTTTTTT. The chain joins TRBV7-2 to TRBJ2-2; TRBD2 is a possible D gene (5 bases). V lost 5 bases and J lost 6, with 10 bases in between. Germline V gene data show CDR1 as SGHTA and CDR2 as FQGNSA. The CDR3 loop spans 13 amino acids.

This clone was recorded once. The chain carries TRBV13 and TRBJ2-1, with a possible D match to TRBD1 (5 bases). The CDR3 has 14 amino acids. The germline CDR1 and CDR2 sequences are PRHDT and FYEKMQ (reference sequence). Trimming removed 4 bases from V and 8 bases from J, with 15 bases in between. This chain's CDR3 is CASSSTLGLDEQFF. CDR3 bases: TGTGCCAGCAGCTCTACTTTGGGGCTGGATGAGCAGTTCTTC.

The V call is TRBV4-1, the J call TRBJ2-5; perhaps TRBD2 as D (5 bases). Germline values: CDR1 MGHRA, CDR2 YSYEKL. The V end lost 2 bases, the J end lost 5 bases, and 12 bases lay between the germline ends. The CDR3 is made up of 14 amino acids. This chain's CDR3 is CASSQLLAVETQYF. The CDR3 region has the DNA TGCGCCAGCAGCCAACTTCTAGCAGTGGAGACCCAGTACTTC.

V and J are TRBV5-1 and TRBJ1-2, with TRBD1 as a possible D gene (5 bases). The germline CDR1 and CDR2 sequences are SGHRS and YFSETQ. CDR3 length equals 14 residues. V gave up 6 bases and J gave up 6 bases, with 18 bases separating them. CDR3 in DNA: TGCGCCAGCAACCTCAGGGAGGGAGGGGATGGCTACACCTTC. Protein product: CASNLREGGDGYTF.

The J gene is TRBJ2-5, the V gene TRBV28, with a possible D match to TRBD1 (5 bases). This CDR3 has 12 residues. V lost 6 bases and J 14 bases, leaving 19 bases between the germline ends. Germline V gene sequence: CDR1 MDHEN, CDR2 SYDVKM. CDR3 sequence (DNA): TGTGCCAGCAGCATCCCCGGGCAGACAGAATACTTC. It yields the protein CASSIPGQTEYF. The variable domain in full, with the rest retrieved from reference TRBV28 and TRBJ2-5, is DVKVTQSSRYLVKRTGEKVFLECVQDMDHENMFWYRQDPGLGLRLIYFSYDVKMKEKGDIPEGYSVSREKKERFSLILESASTNQTSMYLCASSIPGQTEYFGPGTRLLVL.

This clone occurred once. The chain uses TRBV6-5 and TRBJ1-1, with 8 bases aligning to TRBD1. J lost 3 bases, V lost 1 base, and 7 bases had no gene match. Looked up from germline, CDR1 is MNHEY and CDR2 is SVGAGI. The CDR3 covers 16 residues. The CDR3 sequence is CASSYWAGGEDTEAFF. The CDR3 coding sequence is TGTGCCAGCAGTTACTGGGCAGGGGGCGAGGACACTGAAGCTTTCTTT.

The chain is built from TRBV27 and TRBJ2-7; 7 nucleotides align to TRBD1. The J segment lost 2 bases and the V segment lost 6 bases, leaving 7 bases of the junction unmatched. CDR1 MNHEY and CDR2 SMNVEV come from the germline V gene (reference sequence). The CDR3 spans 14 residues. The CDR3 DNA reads TGTGCCAGCAGCCAGACAGGGCCAGCCTACGAGCAGTACTTC. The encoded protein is CASSQTGPAYEQYF.